One T cell receptor beta chain is described in this entry. Its antigen is unidentified. This specimen belongs to a study of siplizumab effects on memory and regulatory T cells. General study points: Solely a minor proportion of alloreactive clones could be assigned to unstimulated subsets.

About 10^5 TCR templates were assayed per sample. Only in-frame clones appear in the TCRdb table, and some are missing; sequencing was by immunoSEQ multiplex PCR. The table includes tens of thousands of clones, 90% to 95% detected once. The V gene lost 1 base and the J gene lost 6 bases, with 13 bases spanning the gap. The CDR3 runs to 15 residues. CDR1 LGHNA and CDR2 YSLEER come from the germline V gene. Sequencing input: CD8+ T cells sorted from blood. This receptor was obtained from a human donor in good health. V is TRBV4-3 and J is TRBJ2-1; D unclear. Here the CDR3 reads CASSQVWTTRNEQFF. The CDR3 nucleotides are TGCGCCAGCAGCCAAGTCTGGACCACCCGCAATGAGCAGTTCTTC.